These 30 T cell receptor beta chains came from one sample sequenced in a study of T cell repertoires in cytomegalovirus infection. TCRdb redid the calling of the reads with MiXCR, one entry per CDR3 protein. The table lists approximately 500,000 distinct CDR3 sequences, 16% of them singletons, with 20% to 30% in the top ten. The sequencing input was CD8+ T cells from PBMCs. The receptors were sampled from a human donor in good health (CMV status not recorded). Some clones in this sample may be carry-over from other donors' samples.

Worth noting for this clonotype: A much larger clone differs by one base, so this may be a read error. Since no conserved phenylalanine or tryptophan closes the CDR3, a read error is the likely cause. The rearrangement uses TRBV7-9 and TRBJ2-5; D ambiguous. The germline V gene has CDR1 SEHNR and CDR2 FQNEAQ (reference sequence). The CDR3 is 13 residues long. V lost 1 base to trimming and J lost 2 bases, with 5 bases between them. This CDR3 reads CASSLGAQETQYL. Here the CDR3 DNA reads TGTGCCAGCAGCTTAGGAGCACAAGAGACCCAGTACTTA.

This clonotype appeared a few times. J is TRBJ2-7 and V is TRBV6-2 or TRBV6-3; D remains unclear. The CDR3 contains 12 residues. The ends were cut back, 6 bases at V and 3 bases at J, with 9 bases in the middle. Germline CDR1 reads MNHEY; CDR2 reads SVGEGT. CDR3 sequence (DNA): TGTGCCAGCAGCCTGAGACACTACGAGCAGTACTTC. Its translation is CASSLRHYEQYF.

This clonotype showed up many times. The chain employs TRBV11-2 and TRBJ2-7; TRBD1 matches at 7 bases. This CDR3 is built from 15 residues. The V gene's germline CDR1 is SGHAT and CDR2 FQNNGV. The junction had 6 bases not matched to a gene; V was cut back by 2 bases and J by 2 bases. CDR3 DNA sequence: TGTGCCAGCAGCTTATATCGGGACAGCACCTACGAGCAGTACTTC. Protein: CASSLYRDSTYEQYF.

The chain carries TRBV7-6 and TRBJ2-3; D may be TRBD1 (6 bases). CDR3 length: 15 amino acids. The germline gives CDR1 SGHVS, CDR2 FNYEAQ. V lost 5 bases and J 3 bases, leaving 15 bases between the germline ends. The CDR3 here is CASSGTGSVTDTQYF. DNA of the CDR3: TGTGCCAGCAGCGGCACAGGGTCAGTAACAGATACGCAGTATTTT.

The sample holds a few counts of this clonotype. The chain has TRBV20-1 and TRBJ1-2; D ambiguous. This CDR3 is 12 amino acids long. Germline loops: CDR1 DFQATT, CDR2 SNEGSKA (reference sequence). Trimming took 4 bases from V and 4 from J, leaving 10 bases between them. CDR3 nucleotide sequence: TGCAGTGCTACCGGGTCTGCCTATGGCTACACCTTC. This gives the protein CSATGSAYGYTF.

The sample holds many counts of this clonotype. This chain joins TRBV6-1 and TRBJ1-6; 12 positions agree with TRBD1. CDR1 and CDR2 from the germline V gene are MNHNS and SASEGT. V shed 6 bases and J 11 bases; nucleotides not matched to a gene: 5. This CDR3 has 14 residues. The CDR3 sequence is CASSPGTGGTPLHF. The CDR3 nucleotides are TGTGCCAGCAGCCCCGGGACAGGGGGCACACCCCTCCACTTT.

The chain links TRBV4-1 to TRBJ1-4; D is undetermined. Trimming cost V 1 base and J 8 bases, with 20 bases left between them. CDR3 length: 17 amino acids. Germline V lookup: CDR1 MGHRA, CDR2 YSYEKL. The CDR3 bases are TGCGCCAGCAGCCAAGGGGAGTTCAGAATTGAGGAGGAAAAACTGTTTTTT. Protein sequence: CASSQGEFRIEEEKLFF.

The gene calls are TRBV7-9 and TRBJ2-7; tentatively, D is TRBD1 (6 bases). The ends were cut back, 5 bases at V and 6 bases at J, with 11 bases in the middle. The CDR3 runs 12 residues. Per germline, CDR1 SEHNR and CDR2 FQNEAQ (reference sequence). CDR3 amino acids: CASSRDRSEQYF. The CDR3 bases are TGTGCCAGCAGCCGTGACAGGTCCGAGCAGTACTTC.

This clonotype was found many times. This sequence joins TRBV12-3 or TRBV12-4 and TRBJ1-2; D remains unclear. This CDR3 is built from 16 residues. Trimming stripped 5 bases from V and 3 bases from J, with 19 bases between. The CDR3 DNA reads TGTGCCAGCAGTCCCCCGGCGGAGGGATTTCACTATGGCTACACCTTC. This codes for CASSPPAEGFHYGYTF.

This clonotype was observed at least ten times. CDR3 nucleotide sequence: TGTGCCAGCAGCTTAGCGGAGGGGATTGAGGGAACCGGGGAGCTGTTTTTT. Amino acid sequence: CASSLAEGIEGTGELFF. The gene calls are TRBV7-6 and TRBJ2-2; weak D call: TRBD2 (6 bases). The germline gives CDR1 SGHVS, CDR2 FNYEAQ. Deletions cut 0 bases from V and 5 bases from J, with 16 bases between. This CDR3 has 17 residues.

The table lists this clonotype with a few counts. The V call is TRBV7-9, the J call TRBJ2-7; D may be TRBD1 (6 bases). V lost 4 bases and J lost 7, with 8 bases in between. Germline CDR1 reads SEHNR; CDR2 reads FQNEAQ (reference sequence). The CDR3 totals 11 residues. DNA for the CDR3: TGTGCCAGCAGCTCCGACAGGGAGCAGTACTTC. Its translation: CASSSDREQYF.

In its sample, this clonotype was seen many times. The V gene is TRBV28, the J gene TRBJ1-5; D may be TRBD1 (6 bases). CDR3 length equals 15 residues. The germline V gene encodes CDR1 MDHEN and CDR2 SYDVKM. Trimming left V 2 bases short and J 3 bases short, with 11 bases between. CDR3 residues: CASSLRGLANQPQHF. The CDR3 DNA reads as TGTGCCAGCAGTTTAAGGGGGTTGGCCAATCAGCCCCAGCATTTT.

CDR3 DNA sequence: TGCGCCAGCGCAAGCGGGAGGGCCAGTTACGAGCAGTACTTC. Its translation is CASASGRASYEQYF. V and J are TRBV5-1 and TRBJ2-7; 10 bases agree with TRBD2. The germline CDR1 and CDR2 sequences are SGHRS and YFSETQ. V gave up 7 bases and J gave up 4 bases; unmatched junction bases: 8. This CDR3 region has 14 residues. The full variable domain, its missing parts supplied by reference TRBV5-1 and TRBJ2-7, is KAGVTQTPRYLIKTRGQQVTLSCSPISGHRSVSWYQQTPGQGLQFLFEYFSETQRNKGNFPGRFSGRQFSNSRSEMNVSTLELGDSALYLCASASGRASYEQYFGPGTRLTVT.

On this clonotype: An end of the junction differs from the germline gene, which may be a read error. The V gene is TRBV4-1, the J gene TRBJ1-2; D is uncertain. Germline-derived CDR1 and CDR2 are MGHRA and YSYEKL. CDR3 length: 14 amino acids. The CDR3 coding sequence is TGCGCCATCAGCCCACCTCTCACAACCGACCTTTTACTCTTC. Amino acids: CAISPPLTTDLLLF.

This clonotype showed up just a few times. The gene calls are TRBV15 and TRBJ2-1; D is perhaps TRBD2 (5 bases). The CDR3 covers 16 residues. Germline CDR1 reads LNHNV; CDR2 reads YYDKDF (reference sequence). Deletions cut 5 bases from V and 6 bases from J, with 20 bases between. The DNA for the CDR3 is TGTGCCACCAGCCCTTCCGCGTCGGGATTGAGCAATGAGCAGTTCTTC. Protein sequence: CATSPSASGLSNEQFF. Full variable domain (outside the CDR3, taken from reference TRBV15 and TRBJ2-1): DAMVIQNPRYQVTQFGKPVTLSCSQTLNHNVMYWYQQKSSQAPKLLFHYYDKDFNNEADTPDNFQSRRPNTSFCFLDIRSPGLGDTAMYLCATSPSASGLSNEQFFGPGTRLTVL.

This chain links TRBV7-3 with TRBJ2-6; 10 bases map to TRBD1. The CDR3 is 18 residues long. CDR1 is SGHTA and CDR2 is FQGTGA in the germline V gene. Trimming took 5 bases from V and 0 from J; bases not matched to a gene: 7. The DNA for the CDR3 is TGTGCCAGCAGCCTACGGGACAGGGGTTACTCTGGGGCCAACGTCCTGACTTTC. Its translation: CASSLRDRGYSGANVLTF.

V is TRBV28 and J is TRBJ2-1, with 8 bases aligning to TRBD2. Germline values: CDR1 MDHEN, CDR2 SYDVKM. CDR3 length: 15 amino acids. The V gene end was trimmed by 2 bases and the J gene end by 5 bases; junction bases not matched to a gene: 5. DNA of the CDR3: TGTGCCAGCAGTTTAATGATAGCGGGAAACAATGAGCAGTTCTTC. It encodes CASSLMIAGNNEQFF.

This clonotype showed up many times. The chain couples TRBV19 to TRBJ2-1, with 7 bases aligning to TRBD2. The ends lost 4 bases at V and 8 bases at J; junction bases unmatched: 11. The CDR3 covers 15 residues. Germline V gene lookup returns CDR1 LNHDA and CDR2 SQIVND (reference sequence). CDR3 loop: CASSNLLAVGYEQFF. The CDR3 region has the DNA TGTGCCAGTAGTAACCTTCTAGCGGTGGGCTATGAGCAGTTCTTC. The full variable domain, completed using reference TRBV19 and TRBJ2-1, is DGGITQSPKYLFRKEGQNVTLSCEQNLNHDAMYWYRQDPGQGLRLIYYSQIVNDFQKGDIAEGYSVSREKKESFPLTVTSAQKNPTAFYLCASSNLLAVGYEQFFGPGTRLTVL.

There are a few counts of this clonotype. For the CDR3, the DNA is TGTGCCACCAGTGATTCCTGGGCTAGCGGACTACACAATGAGCAGTTCTTC. The encoded protein is CATSDSWASGLHNEQFF. The chain recombines TRBV24-1 with TRBJ2-1; 7 bases match TRBD2. Germline V gene lookup returns CDR1 KGHDR and CDR2 SFDVKD. The CDR3 covers 17 residues. J gave up 5 bases and V 2 bases, and 11 bases lay outside the gene matches.

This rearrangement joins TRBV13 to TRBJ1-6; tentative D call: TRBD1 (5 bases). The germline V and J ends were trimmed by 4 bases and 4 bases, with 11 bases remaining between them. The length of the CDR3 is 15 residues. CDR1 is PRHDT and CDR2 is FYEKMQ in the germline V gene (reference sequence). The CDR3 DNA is TGTGCCAGCAGCTGGGGCAGACCTTATAATTCACCCCTCCACTTT. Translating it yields CASSWGRPYNSPLHF.

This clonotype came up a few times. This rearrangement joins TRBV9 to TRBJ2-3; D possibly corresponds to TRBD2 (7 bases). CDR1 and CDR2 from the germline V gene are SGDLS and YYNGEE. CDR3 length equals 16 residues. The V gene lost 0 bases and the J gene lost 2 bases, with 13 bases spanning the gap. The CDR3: CASSVEGGGHTDTQYF. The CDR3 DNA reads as TGTGCCAGCAGCGTAGAAGGGGGGGGCCACACAGATACGCAGTATTTT.

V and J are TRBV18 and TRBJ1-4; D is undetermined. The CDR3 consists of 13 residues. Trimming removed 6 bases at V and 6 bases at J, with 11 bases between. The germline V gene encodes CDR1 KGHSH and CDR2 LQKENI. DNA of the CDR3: TGTGCCAGCTCCCCTACAGATTATGAAAAACTGTTTTTT. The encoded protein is CASSPTDYEKLFF. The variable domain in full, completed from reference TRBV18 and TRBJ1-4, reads NAGVMQNPRHLVRRRGQEARLRCSPMKGHSHVYWYRQLPEEGLKFMVYLQKENIIDESGMPKERFSAEFPKEGPSILRIQQVVRGDSAAYFCASSPTDYEKLFFGSGTQLSVL.

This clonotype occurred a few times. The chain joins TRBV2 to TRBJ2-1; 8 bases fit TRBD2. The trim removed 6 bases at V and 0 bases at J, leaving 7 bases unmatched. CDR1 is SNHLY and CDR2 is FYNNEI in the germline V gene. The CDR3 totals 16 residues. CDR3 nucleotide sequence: TGTGCCAGCAGGGATTTTAGCGGGGACTCCTACAATGAGCAGTTCTTC. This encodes CASRDFSGDSYNEQFF.

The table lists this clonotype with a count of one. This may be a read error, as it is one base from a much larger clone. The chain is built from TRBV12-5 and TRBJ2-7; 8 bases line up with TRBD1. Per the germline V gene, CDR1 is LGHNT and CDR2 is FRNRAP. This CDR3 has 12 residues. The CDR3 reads CASGDRDSEQHF. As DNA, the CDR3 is TGTGCTAGTGGGGACAGGGACAGCGAGCAGCACTTC.

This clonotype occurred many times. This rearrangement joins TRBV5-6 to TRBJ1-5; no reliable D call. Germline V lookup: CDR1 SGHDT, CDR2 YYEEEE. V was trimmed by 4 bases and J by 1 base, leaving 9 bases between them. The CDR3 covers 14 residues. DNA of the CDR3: TGTGCCAGCAGCCTCAGTCGGAGCAATCAGCCCCAGCATTTT. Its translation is CASSLSRSNQPQHF.

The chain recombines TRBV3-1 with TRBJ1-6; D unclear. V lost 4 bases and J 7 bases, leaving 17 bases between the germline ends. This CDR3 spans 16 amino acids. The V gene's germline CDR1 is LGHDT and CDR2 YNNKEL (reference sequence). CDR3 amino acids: CASSLGKVRRNSPLHF. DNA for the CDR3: TGTGCCAGCAGCCTAGGCAAGGTTCGAAGGAATTCACCCCTCCACTTT.

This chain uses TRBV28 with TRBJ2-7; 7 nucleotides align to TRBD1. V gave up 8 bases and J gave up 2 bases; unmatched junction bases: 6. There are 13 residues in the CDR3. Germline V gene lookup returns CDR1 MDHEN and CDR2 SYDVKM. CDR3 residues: CASWQGDPYEQYF. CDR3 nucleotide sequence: TGTGCCAGCTGGCAGGGGGATCCCTACGAGCAGTACTTC.

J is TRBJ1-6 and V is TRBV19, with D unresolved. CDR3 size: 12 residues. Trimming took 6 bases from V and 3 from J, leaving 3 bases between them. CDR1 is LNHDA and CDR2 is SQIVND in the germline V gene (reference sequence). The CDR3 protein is CASRNYNSPLHF. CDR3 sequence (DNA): TGTGCCAGTAGAAACTATAATTCACCCCTCCACTTT.

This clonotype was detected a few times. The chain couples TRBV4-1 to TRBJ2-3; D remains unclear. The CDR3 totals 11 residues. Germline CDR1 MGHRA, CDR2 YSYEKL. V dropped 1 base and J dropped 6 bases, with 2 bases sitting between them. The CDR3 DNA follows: TGCGCCAGCAGCCAAGTGGATACGCAGTATTTT. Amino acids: CASSQVDTQYF.

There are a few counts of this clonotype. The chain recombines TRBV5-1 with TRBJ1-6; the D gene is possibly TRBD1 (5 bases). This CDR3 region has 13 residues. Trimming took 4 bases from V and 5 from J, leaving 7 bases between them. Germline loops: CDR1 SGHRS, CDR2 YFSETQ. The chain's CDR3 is CASSTGDNSPLHF. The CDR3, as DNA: TGCGCCAGCAGCACAGGAGATAATTCACCCCTCCACTTT. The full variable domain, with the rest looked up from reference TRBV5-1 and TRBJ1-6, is KAGVTQTPRYLIKTRGQQVTLSCSPISGHRSVSWYQQTPGQGLQFLFEYFSETQRNKGNFPGRFSGRQFSNSRSEMNVSTLELGDSALYLCASSTGDNSPLHFGNGTRLTVT.